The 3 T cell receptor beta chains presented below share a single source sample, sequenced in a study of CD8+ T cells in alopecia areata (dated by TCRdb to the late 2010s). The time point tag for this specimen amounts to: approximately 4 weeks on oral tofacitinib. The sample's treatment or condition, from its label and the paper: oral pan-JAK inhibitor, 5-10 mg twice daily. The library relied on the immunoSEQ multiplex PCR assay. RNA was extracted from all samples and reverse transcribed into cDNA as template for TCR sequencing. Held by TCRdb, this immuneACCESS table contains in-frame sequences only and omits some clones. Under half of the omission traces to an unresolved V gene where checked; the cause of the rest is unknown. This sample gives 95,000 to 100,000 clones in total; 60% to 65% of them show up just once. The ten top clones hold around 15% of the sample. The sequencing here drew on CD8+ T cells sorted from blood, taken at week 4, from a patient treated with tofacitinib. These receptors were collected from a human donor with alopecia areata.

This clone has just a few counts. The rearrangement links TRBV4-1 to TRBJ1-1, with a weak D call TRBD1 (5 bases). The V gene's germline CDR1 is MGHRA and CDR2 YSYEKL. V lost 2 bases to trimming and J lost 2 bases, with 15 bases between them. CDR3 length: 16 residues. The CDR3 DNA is TGCGCCAGCAGCCAACTTTATGGCAGGGACAACACTGAAGCTTTCTTT. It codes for CASSQLYGRDNTEAFF.

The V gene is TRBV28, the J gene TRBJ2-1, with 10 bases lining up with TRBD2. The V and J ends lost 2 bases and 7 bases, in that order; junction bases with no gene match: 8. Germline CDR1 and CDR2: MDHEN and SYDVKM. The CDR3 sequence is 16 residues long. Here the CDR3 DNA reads TGTGCCAGCAGTTTAATCGCTAGCGGGAGCGAAAATGAGCAGTTCTTC. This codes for CASSLIASGSENEQFF.

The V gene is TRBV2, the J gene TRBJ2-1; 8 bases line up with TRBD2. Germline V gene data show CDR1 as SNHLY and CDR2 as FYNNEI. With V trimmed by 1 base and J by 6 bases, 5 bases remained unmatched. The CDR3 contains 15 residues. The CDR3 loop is CASSEGRGAGNEQFF. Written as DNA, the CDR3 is TGTGCCAGCAGTGAAGGGCGGGGGGCAGGCAATGAGCAGTTCTTC.